This paragraph reports one T cell receptor (beta chain). The antigen is undetermined. Researchers ran the PCR with 60 Vbeta and 13 Jbeta primers. Using immunoSEQ multiplex PCR, the repertoire was profiled, and TCRdb retains in-frame clones only, with some absent. This table has 140,000 to 150,000 clones, 75% to 85% appearing once. The data are from a study of cytomegalovirus exposure and HLA in healthy donors. Study summary: Among 398 genotyped donors, approximately 80% fell in the Caucasian-associated ancestry cluster. General study points: Later, an analysis found that common viral pathogens appeared to be linked with several of the most significant clusters. Most TCR sequences proved rare, with some public TCRs found in many donors. Reports showed the classifier diagnosing cytomegalovirus status with high specificity and sensitivity.

CDR3 length: 11 residues. Specimen: PBMCs. The rearrangement joins TRBV1 to TRBJ2-5; the table names TRBD2, a call not compared with the DNA. TRBV1 is assigned pseudogene status. The clonotype originates from a woman aged 18-29 years in good health and CMV-seropositive. The CDR3 loop reads CTSSPRGAQYF. The CDR3 DNA follows: TGCACCAGCAGCCCTCGGGGGGCCCAGTACTTC.